The present entry profiles one T cell receptor (beta chain) with its context. Its antigen is unidentified. This entry belongs to a study of shared clonotypes between healthy human individuals. Whole-study findings and limits: Inspection by rarefaction showed sorted-subset sequencing to be incomplete despite large depth.

This was a deep-level run. For every subset, genomic DNA was evenly distributed across several immunoSEQ plates. Profiling relied on immunoSEQ multiplex PCR, and the TCRdb table lists in-frame clones only, not all of them. Of about 2.4 million clones in the sample, around nine tenths were seen once. This CDR3 is built from 15 residues. From germline, CDR1 is LNHDA and CDR2 SQIVND (reference sequence). V was trimmed by 5 bases and J by 7 bases, leaving 17 bases between them. The sample consisted of naive CD4+ T cells sorted from blood. Subset: CD45RA+ positively selected. The chain uses TRBV19 and TRBJ2-2; D remains ambiguous. The receptor comes from a man younger than 30 in good health. The CDR3 bases are TGTGCCAGTAGTCGCGGTTCTGCATCGGGCGGGGAGCTGTTTTTT. This translates into CASSRGSASGGELFF.